The clone carrying this T cell receptor beta chain was found a few times. Its antigen is still unknown. This sample was included in a study of T cells after yellow fever vaccination. Looking at the study overall: It was SMART-Seq v4 Ultra Low Input that prepared the fractions with low cell numbers.

Germline values: CDR1 LGHNA, CDR2 YSLEER. The V gene end was trimmed by 8 bases and the J gene end by 4 bases; junction bases not matched to a gene: 9. This CDR3 has 16 amino acids. Study-wide results and caveats: On re-exposure, the response was weaker but peaked faster, at day 5 versus 15.

TCRdb passed the 5' RACE reads through MiXCR, listing each CDR3 protein once. The sample holds 150,000 to 200,000 distinct CDR3 sequences, 11% seen once. The chain joins TRBV4-3 to TRBJ2-1, with 12 positions matching TRBD2. The TCR sequence derives from a man younger than 35 who received the YFV17D yellow fever vaccine. This material consisted of CD8+ T cells sorted from PBMCs, taken 15 days after the yellow fever booster vaccination. The CDR3 region has the DNA TGCGCCAGCTCGACTCTAGCGGGGGGGGAGTACAATGAGCAGTTCTTC. It yields the protein CASSTLAGGEYNEQFF.